The present TCR beta chain was sequenced within a study of CD8 T cells in ankylosing spondylitis. Overall study findings and caveats: In the blood and synovial fluid of reactive arthritis, some motif variants had been previously reported. Disease-associated clones were reportedly significantly overrepresented in matched ankylosing spondylitis synovial fluid. Within ankylosing spondylitis blood, a TCR beta motif made up of roughly eight highly homologous variants appeared to be characteristic.

The V gene's germline CDR1 is MDHEN and CDR2 SYDVKM. The CDR3 has 11 amino acids. With regard to this clonotype: The antigen remains unidentified. At one of its ends the junction is not consistent with the germline gene, which may arise from a read error.

MiXCR, applied by TCRdb to the 5' RACE reads, yields one record per CDR3 protein. The table records fewer than 400,000 distinct CDR3 sequences, approximately 20% of them present only once. The sample taken for sequencing was blood, either unsorted or a sorted T cell fraction (not recorded which). The receptor was derived from a male donor with ankylosing spondylitis. The V and J genes are TRBV28 and TRBJ2-3; D is unclear. This CDR3 reads CAISLKDTQYF. In DNA, the CDR3 is TGTGCCATCAGTTTAAAAGATACGCAGTATTTT.